This T cell receptor (beta chain) was sequenced during a study of shared clonotypes between healthy human individuals. The table came from immunoSEQ multiplex PCR; TCRdb's copy has only in-frame clones and leaves some out. The data show 2,100,000 or so clones, about 94% seen once. The V gene's germline CDR1 is MGHRA and CDR2 YSYEKL. V was trimmed by 0 bases and J by 1 base, leaving 15 bases between them. This CDR3 comprises 17 residues. This TCR derives from a man aged 18 to 29 in good health. This rearrangement joins TRBV4-1 to TRBJ1-1; D remains unclear. Sample: naive CD4+ T cells sorted from blood. Subset indicated: CD45RA+ positively selected. The CDR3 DNA is TGCGCCAGCAGCCAAGAGTCATGGTATACCCAGAACACTGAAGCTTTCTTT. It specifies CASSQESWYTQNTEAFF.